The next 18 T cell receptor beta chains were all read from a single sample in a study of PD-1 blockade in classical Hodgkin lymphoma. Clones were read by immunoSEQ multiplex PCR, and TCRdb kept only the in-frame ones, dropping some. The top ten clones hold about 9% of a sample with roughly 140,000 clones, approximately 80% of them seen once. Each patient relapsed following autologous stem cell transplantation, and prior brentuximab vedotin exposure differed. The starting material was peripheral blood mononuclear cells (PBMCs), obtained before the second cycle of nivolumab. The receptors come from a human donor with classical Hodgkin lymphoma.

The chain joins TRBV5-1 to TRBJ2-5, with a tentative D call TRBD1 (6 bases). The ends were cut back, 3 bases at V and 5 bases at J, with 14 bases in the middle. CDR1 is SGHRS, CDR2 YFSETQ, per germline. The CDR3 has 14 residues. CDR3 DNA: TGCGCCAGCAGCTCCGGACAGACAAGGGAGACCCAGTACTTC. Encoded protein: CASSSGQTRETQYF.

The chain couples TRBV10-3 to TRBJ1-5; D gene uncertain. Germline V gene lookup returns CDR1 ENHRY and CDR2 SYGVKD. CDR3 size: 14 residues. V lost 0 bases and J lost 4, with 7 bases in between. This chain's CDR3 is CAISESRVNQPQHF. The CDR3 nucleotides read TGTGCCATCAGTGAGTCAAGGGTGAATCAGCCCCAGCATTTT.

This clone has at least ten counts. This rearrangement joins TRBV30 to TRBJ2-4; TRBD2 is a possible D gene (5 bases). Deletions cut 4 bases from V and 8 bases from J, with 21 bases between. The CDR3 is made up of 15 amino acids. Germline values: CDR1 GTSNPN, CDR2 SVGIG (reference sequence). In nucleotides, the CDR3 is TGTGCCTGGACCCCCCGCGGGCCCCACAAGGACATTCAGTACTTC. Translating gives CAWTPRGPHKDIQYF.

The chain uses TRBV5-5 and TRBJ1-3; 8 bases agree with TRBD1. Germline CDR1 and CDR2: SGHKS and YYEKEE (reference sequence). This CDR3 contains 16 residues. The V and J ends lost 3 bases and 4 bases, in that order; junction bases with no gene match: 9. Here the CDR3 DNA reads TGTGCCAGCAGCTCGAGAGGACAGGGTGGCGGAAACACCATATATTTT. It yields the protein CASSSRGQGGGNTIYF. Filled out from reference TRBV5-5 and TRBJ1-3, the complete variable domain reads DAGVTQSPTHLIKTRGQQVTLRCSPISGHKSVSWYQQVLGQGPQFIFQYYEKEERGRGNFPDRFSARQFPNYSSELNVNALLLGDSALYLCASSSRGQGGGNTIYFGEGSWLTVV.

The chain has TRBV5-1 and TRBJ2-7; D uncertain. The CDR3 consists of 16 residues. Germline V CDR1 and CDR2: SGHRS, YFSETQ. Trimming removed 4 bases at V and 2 bases at J, with 19 bases between. CDR3 in DNA: TGCGCCAGCAGCGAGAAGGACGTCGGTCCCCCCTACGAGCAGTACTTC. Amino acid sequence: CASSEKDVGPPYEQYF.

The rearrangement links TRBV7-2 to TRBJ1-5; D is uncertain. V was clipped by 0 bases and J by 1 base, with 13 bases between them. Germline V lookup: CDR1 SGHTA, CDR2 FQGNSA. The CDR3 extends over 17 amino acids. The CDR3 sequence is CASSLAIGWWSNQPQHF. The CDR3 bases are TGTGCCAGCAGCTTAGCCATAGGCTGGTGGAGCAATCAGCCCCAGCATTTT.

This rearrangement joins TRBV27 to TRBJ1-5; 9 nucleotides align to TRBD1. Germline loops: CDR1 MNHEY, CDR2 SMNVEV (reference sequence). V was clipped by 4 bases and J by 7 bases; unmatched bases: 5. The CDR3 loop spans 14 amino acids. In DNA, the CDR3 is TGTGCCAGCAGTTCGGGACAGGGAGGGCAGCCCCAGCATTTT. It codes for CASSSGQGGQPQHF.

The V call is TRBV6-1, the J call TRBJ1-1; D not resolved. In germline, CDR1 is MNHNS, CDR2 SASEGT. The germline V and J ends were trimmed by 3 bases and 5 bases, with 7 bases remaining between them. This CDR3 has 12 amino acids. CDR3 in DNA: TGTGCCAGCAGTGACGGGCTAACTGAAGCTTTCTTT. This gives the protein CASSDGLTEAFF.

The chain employs TRBV19 and TRBJ2-7; D is ambiguous. With 3 bases removed from V and 5 bases from J, the gap between germline ends came to 14 bases. From germline, CDR1 is LNHDA and CDR2 SQIVND (reference sequence). The CDR3 sequence is 14 residues long. In DNA, the CDR3 is TGTGCCAGTAGTATTTCGAGATCCACCCACGAGCAGTACTTC. Amino acid sequence: CASSISRSTHEQYF.

This clone came up once. This chain connects TRBV10-3 to TRBJ2-7, with TRBD1 as a possible D gene (5 bases). Germline values: CDR1 ENHRY, CDR2 SYGVKD. V lost 6 bases to trimming and J lost 4 bases, with 10 bases between them. The CDR3 loop spans 12 amino acids. The CDR3 region has the DNA TGTGCCATCAGGGCGACAGAATACGAGCAGTACTTC. Its protein product is CAIRATEYEQYF.

This chain joins TRBV19 and TRBJ2-5; a weak D match, TRBD1 (6 bases). The assigned J gene may be wrong: the sequence end matches TRBJ2-7 better. Germline-derived CDR1 and CDR2 are LNHDA and SQIVND (reference sequence). This CDR3 is 13 amino acids long. The CDR3 spells CASSRDTAYEQYF. The CDR3 DNA reads as TGTGCCAGTAGCCGGGACACAGCCTACGAGCAGTACTTC.

The chain's CDR3 is CASSPQTFGNTIYF. CDR3 bases: TGTGCCAGCAGCCCGCAGACTTTTGGAAACACCATATATTTT. The V gene is TRBV9, the J gene TRBJ1-3; D unclear. This CDR3 region has 14 residues. Germline V gives CDR1 SGDLS, CDR2 YYNGEE. The V gene lost 4 bases and the J gene lost 3 bases, with 11 bases spanning the gap.

V gene TRBV5-5 combines with J gene TRBJ1-5, with D possibly being TRBD1 (6 bases). V shed 3 bases and J shed 2 bases, with 24 bases lying between them. Germline CDR1 reads SGHKS; CDR2 reads YYEKEE (reference sequence). This CDR3 has 19 residues. CDR3 in amino acids: CASSSSGAIWGIGNQPQHF. DNA of the CDR3: TGTGCCAGCAGCTCCTCAGGGGCAATTTGGGGTATCGGCAATCAGCCCCAGCATTTT. Combining the CDR3 with reference TRBV5-5 and TRBJ1-5 gives the whole variable domain DAGVTQSPTHLIKTRGQQVTLRCSPISGHKSVSWYQQVLGQGPQFIFQYYEKEERGRGNFPDRFSARQFPNYSSELNVNALLLGDSALYLCASSSSGAIWGIGNQPQHFGDGTRLSIL.

The V call is TRBV6-6, the J call TRBJ1-6, with D possibly matching TRBD1 (5 bases). Germline V CDR1 and CDR2: MNHNY, SVGAGI (reference sequence). CDR3 length: 16 residues. Trimming cost V 7 bases and J 4 bases, with 17 bases left between them. In nucleotides, the CDR3 is TGTGCCAGCACCTACGGGGGGGAGCCATATAATTCACCCCTCCACTTT. Translation gives CASTYGGEPYNSPLHF.

This clone was detected a few times. The chain joins TRBV19 to TRBJ2-7, with 12 bases lining up with TRBD2. V shed 3 bases, J shed 4 bases, and the junction held 4 bases outside the gene matches. Germline V CDR1 and CDR2: LNHDA, SQIVND (reference sequence). The CDR3 contains 15 residues. The CDR3 region is CASSMDLAGGYEQYF. The CDR3 DNA sequence: TGTGCCAGTAGTATGGATCTAGCGGGAGGGTACGAGCAGTACTTC.

This clone was found a few times. The rearrangement joins TRBV6-5 to TRBJ2-7, with D possibly being TRBD1 (5 bases). Germline-derived CDR1 and CDR2 are MNHEY and SVGAGI. The length of the CDR3 is 14 residues. With 5 bases removed from V and 4 bases from J, the gap between germline ends came to 15 bases. The CDR3 sequence is CASSPRAGKYEQYF. Here the CDR3 DNA reads TGTGCCAGCAGTCCCCGGGCAGGGAAATACGAGCAGTACTTC.

The chain uses TRBV12-5 and TRBJ2-3, with a tentative D call TRBD1 (6 bases). The CDR3 is made up of 16 amino acids. The V end lost 1 base, the J end lost 1 base, and 12 bases lay between the germline ends. Germline V lookup: CDR1 LGHNT, CDR2 FRNRAP. The CDR3 sequence: CASGLETGMGTDTQYF. The CDR3 nucleotides read TGTGCTAGTGGTTTGGAAACAGGGATGGGCACAGATACGCAGTATTTT.

The table lists this clone with many counts. This chain links TRBV15 with TRBJ2-1; D may be TRBD2 (5 bases). The germline V gene encodes CDR1 LNHNV and CDR2 YYDKDF (reference sequence). This CDR3 is 11 amino acids long. V dropped 8 bases and J dropped 9 bases, with 11 bases sitting between them. This chain's CDR3 is CATPRGSEQFF. CDR3 DNA: TGTGCCACCCCCCGTGGGAGTGAGCAGTTCTTC. Variable domain in full (rest from reference TRBV15 and TRBJ2-1): DAMVIQNPRYQVTQFGKPVTLSCSQTLNHNVMYWYQQKSSQAPKLLFHYYDKDFNNEADTPDNFQSRRPNTSFCFLDIRSPGLGDTAMYLCATPRGSEQFFGPGTRLTVL.